The rows below give T cell receptor beta chains drawn from one sample of a study of blood T cell repertoires in COVID-19. Generated by immunoSEQ multiplex PCR, the TCRdb table keeps only in-frame clones and is missing some. The profile shows 200,000 or so clones, 87% of them singletons. The specimen was PBMCs or T cells enriched from blood (not recorded which). The receptors shown here come from a man aged 25-45 years who had recovered from COVID-19. Each CDR3 is given with its conserved first and last residue. A D gene is named only where the DNA matches it firmly. Rows may omit the clone size; those that give it use once, few, many or a size class.

>-|TRBJ2-7|-|TRBV28
TGTGCCAGCAGTCACAGCCTGCGTTACGAGCAGTACTTC
CASSHSLRYEQYF
>-|TRBJ2-2|few|TRBV28
TGTGCCAGCGGACAGCCAGACACCGGGGAGCTGTTTTTT
CASGQPDTGELFF
>TRBD2|TRBJ2-3|many|TRBV6-1
TGTGCCAGCAGTGAACTAGCGGGAGGGCCAGATACGCAGTATTTT
CASSELAGGPDTQYF
>TRBD1|TRBJ2-1|-|TRBV23-1
TGCGCCAGCAGTCCGACAGGGGGCAATGAGCAGTTCTTC
CASSPTGGNEQFF
>-|TRBJ2-7|-|TRBV21-1
TGTGCCAGCAGCAAAGGGTGTCGTGACAGGGGGGGCGAGCAGTACTTC
CASSKGCRDRGGEQYF
>-|TRBJ1-3|few|TRBV29-1
TGCAGCGTTGAAGGATCAGGGAATGGAAACACCATATATTTT
CSVEGSGNGNTIYF
>TRBD1|TRBJ2-1|-|TRBV5-1
TGCGCCAGCAGCCCATCGGACAGGGAGGATGAGCAGTTCTTC
CASSPSDREDEQFF
>TRBD2|TRBJ2-1|-|TRBV6-5
TGTGCCAGCAGTCCCGGGACTAGCGGTTACAATGAGCAGTTCTTC
CASSPGTSGYNEQFF
>TRBD1|TRBJ1-2|-|TRBV7-9
TGTGCCAGCAGCTTAGTTGCAGGGGGTGGCTACACCTTC
CASSLVAGGGYTF
>TRBD2|TRBJ2-1|-|TRBV2
TGTGCCAGCATGGGGGGGGAGGTGAGCTCCTACAATGAGCAGTTCTTC
CASMGGEVSSYNEQFF
>-|TRBJ1-5|-|TRBV4-3
TGCGCCATCGAGGCGGTCCTTGGGCCCCAGCATTTT
CAIEAVLGPQHF
>-|TRBJ1-5|-|TRBV6-5
TGTGCCAGCAGTTTGCGGGGAGGGGATCATCAGCCCCAGCATTTT
CASSLRGGDHQPQHF
>-|TRBJ2-6|-|TRBV20-1
TGCAGTGCTAGTATCAGGGTACCCCCCTCTGGGGCCAACGTCCTGACTTTC
CSASIRVPPSGANVLTF
>-|TRBJ1-4|few|TRBV6-5
TGTGCCAGCGCCCGAGCTAATGAAAAACTGTTTTTT
CASARANEKLFF
>-|TRBJ2-7|-|TRBV27
TGTGCCAGCAGTTTATACGGCTCCTACGAGCAGTACTTC
CASSLYGSYEQYF
>TRBD1|TRBJ1-1|-|TRBV19
TGTGCCACCCCTCAGGACAGGGGGGGATTAGGGAACACTGAAGCTTTCTTT
CATPQDRGGLGNTEAFF
>-|TRBJ2-5|-|TRBV5-4
TGTGCCAGCAGCTTGGTTTCTCTAGCTCAAGAGACCCAGTACTTC
CASSLVSLAQETQYF
>TRBD2|TRBJ2-2|-|TRBV5-1
TGCGCCCACAGGGGGGGACTAGCGGGATGTATAGGCACCGGGGAGCTGTTTTTT
CAHRGGLAGCIGTGELFF
>TRBD2|TRBJ2-7|-|TRBV9
TGTGCCAGCAGCGCGACTAGCGGGGGTCCACTATACGAGCAGTACTTC
CASSATSGGPLYEQYF
>-|TRBJ2-1|-|TRBV6-5
TGTGCCAGCAGTTACTCGTTAAATAACTACAATGAGCAGTTCTTC
CASSYSLNNYNEQFF
>-|TRBJ1-6|-|TRBV19
TGTGCCAGTAGTATGGAACTGGGAGGGGGTTCCAATTCACCCCTCCACTTT
CASSMELGGGSNSPLHF
>-|TRBJ1-1|-|TRBV19
TGTGCCAGTAGGTGGAGGGGTGCCTACACTGAAGCTTTCTTT
CASRWRGAYTEAFF
>TRBD2|TRBJ2-1|-|TRBV30
TGTGCCTGGAGCCTTCAACTAGCGGGAGCCACTGAGCAGTTCTTC
CAWSLQLAGATEQFF
>-|TRBJ1-4|-|TRBV27
TGTGCCAGCAGTTTTGGGAGAGGGAGACTCGAAAAACTGTTTTTT
CASSFGRGRLEKLFF
>-|TRBJ2-1|-|TRBV12-3/TRBV12-4
TGTGCCAGCAGTTCTACCCTAGCGTCTGAGCAGTTCTTC
CASSSTLASEQFF
>TRBD1|TRBJ2-1|-|TRBV10-3
TGTGCCATCAGGGACAGGTCCAATGAGCAGTTCTTC
CAIRDRSNEQFF
>TRBD1|TRBJ1-1|-|TRBV7-9
TGTGCCAGCAGGTCTACAGGGGTGACTGAAGCTTTCTTT
CASRSTGVTEAFF
>TRBD2|TRBJ2-7|-|TRBV23-1
TGCGCCAGCAGTCAATCGCGGGGGAGGGTCATATACGAGCAGTACTTC
CASSQSRGRVIYEQYF
>TRBD1|TRBJ1-2|-|TRBV28
TGTGCCAGCAGTCCCCCGGGACAGGGTCTCTACACCTTC
CASSPPGQGLYTF
>-|TRBJ1-3|many|TRBV11-2
TGTGCCAGCAGCCCACTTACGAACCCTGGAAACACCATATATTTT
CASSPLTNPGNTIYF
>-|TRBJ2-1|-|TRBV6-5
TGTGCCAGCAGTTACCTACCTTTCAATGAGCAGTTCTTC
CASSYLPFNEQFF